This entry is about one T cell receptor beta chain. Its target antigen remains unknown. Per-base qualities were not stored, and no clone one base away is much larger. This entry belongs to a study of control samples from healthy donors and cancer patients (dated by TCRdb to between 2020 and 2021). The CDR3 contains 13 residues, cysteine and phenylalanine counted. Only the CDR3 region is kept as DNA, spanning 39 bases read in frame from base 1. Trimming removed 4 bases from V and 13 bases from J, leaving 17 bases between the germline ends. The germline V gene specifies SGDLS as CDR1 and YYNGEE as CDR2. Receptors were amplified or captured by the immunoSEQ multiplex PCR assay. TCRdb mirrors the immuneACCESS table, restricted to in-frame sequences. Some clones are absent from its copies; in checked studies, under half trace to an unresolved V gene, and the reason for the others is unknown. This sample comprises roughly 400,000 clones, about 93% of them detected only once. The top ten clonotypes cover just under 6.5% of the sample.

This sequence originates from a middle-aged man with head and neck cancer. The chain is made from TRBV9 and TRBJ1-4, with the D gene not clear enough to name. Sequenced material: PBMCs. In nucleotide form, the sequence is TGTGCCAGCAGCTCCCCGGACCGAAGCGGACTGTTTTTT. This translates into CASSSPDRSGLFF.